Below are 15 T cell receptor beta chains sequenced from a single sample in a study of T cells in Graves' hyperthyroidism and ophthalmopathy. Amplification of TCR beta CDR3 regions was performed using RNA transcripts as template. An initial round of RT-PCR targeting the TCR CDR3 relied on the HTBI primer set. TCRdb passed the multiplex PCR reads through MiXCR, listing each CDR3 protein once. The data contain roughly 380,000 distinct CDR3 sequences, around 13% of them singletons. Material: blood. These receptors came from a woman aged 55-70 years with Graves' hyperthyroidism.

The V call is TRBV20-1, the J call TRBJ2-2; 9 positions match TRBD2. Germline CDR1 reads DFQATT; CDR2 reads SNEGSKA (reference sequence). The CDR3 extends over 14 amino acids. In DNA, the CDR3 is TGCTCAGCTGGGGCGGGAGGGTACACCGGGGAGCTGTTTTTT. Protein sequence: CSAGAGGYTGELFF.

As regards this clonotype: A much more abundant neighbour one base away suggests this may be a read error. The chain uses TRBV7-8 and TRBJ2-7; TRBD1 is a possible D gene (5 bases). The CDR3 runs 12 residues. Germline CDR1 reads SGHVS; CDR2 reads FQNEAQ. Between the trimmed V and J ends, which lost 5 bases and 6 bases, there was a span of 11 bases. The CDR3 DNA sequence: TGTGCCAGCAGCCACAGGCTAGGCGAGCAGTACTTC. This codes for CASSHRLGEQYF.

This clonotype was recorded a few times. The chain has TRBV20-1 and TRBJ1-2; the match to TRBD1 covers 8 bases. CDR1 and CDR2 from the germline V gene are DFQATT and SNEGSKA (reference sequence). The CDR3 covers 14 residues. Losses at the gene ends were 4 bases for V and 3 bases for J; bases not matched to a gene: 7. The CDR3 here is CSAIAGQADYGYTF. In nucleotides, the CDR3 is TGCAGTGCTATAGCGGGACAGGCCGACTATGGCTACACCTTC.

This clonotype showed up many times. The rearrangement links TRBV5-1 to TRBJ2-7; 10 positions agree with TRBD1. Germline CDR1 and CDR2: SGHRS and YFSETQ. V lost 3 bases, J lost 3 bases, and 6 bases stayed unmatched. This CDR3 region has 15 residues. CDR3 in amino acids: CASSSGTGEIYEQYF. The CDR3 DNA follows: TGCGCCAGCAGCTCCGGGACAGGGGAAATCTACGAGCAGTACTTC.

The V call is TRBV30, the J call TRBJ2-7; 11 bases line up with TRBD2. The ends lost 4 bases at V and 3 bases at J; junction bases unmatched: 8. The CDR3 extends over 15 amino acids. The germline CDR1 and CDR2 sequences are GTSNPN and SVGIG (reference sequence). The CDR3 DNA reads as TGTGCCTGGAACCGACTAGCGGGAAGGATCTACGAGCAGTACTTC. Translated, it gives CAWNRLAGRIYEQYF.

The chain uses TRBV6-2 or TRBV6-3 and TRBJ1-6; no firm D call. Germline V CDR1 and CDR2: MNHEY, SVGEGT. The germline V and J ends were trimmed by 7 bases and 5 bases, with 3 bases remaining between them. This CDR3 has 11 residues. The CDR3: CASTNNSPLHF. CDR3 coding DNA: TGTGCCAGCACAAATAATTCACCCCTCCACTTT.

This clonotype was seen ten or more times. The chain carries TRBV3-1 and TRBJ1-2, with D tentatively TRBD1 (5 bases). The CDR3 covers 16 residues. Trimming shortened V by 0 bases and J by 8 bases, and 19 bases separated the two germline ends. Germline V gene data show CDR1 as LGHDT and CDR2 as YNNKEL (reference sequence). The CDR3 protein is CASSQDPLGTAGGYTF. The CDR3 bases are TGTGCCAGCAGCCAAGACCCTCTGGGGACCGCAGGGGGCTACACCTTC.

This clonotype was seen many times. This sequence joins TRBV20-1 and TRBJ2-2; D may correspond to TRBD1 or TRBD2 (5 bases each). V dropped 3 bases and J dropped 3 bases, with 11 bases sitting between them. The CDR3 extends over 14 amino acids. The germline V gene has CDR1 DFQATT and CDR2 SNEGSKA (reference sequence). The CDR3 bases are TGCAGTGCTAGGGCCGGGACCTACACCGGGGAGCTGTTTTTT. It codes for CSARAGTYTGELFF.

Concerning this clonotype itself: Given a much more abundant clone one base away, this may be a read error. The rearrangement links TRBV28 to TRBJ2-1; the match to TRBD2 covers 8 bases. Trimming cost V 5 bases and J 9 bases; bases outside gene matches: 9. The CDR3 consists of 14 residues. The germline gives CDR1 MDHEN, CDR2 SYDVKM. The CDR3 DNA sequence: TGTGCCAGCAGTCCCCCGGGAGGGCACAGTGAGCAGTTCTTC. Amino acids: CASSPPGGHSEQFF.

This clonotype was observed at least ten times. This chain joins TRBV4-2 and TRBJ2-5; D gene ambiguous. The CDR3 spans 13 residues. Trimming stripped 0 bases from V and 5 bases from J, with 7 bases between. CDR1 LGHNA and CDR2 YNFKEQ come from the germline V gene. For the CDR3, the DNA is TGTGCCAGCAGCCAAGATAGTCGGGAGACCCAGTACTTC. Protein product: CASSQDSRETQYF.

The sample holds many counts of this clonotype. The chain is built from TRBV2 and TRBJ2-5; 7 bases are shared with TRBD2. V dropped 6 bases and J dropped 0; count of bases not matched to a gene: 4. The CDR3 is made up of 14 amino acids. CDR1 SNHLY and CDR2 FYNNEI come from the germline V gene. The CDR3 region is CASRKLANQETQYF. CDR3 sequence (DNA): TGTGCCAGCAGAAAACTAGCGAACCAAGAGACCCAGTACTTC.

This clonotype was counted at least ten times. CDR3 nucleotide sequence: TGTGCCAGCTCACCACCGCAAGGGGACCATACGCAGTATTTT. As protein: CASSPPQGDHTQYF. V gene TRBV18 combines with J gene TRBJ2-3; D is tentatively TRBD1 or TRBD2 (5 bases each). Germline V gene lookup returns CDR1 KGHSH and CDR2 LQKENI. Trimming cost V 0 bases and J 7 bases, with 11 bases left between them. The CDR3 extends over 14 amino acids.

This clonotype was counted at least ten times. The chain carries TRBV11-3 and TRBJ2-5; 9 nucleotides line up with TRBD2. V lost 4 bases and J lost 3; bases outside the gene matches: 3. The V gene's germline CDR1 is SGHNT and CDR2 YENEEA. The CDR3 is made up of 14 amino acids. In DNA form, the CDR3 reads TGTGCCAGCAGCTCGTCTAGCGGGGAAGAGACCCAGTACTTC. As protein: CASSSSSGEETQYF.

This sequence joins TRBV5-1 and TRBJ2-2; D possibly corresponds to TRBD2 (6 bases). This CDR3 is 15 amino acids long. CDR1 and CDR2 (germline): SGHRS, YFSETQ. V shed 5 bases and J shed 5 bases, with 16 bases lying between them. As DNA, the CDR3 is TGCGCCAGCAGGGAGTTGCTAGCGAGGACCGGGGAGCTGTTTTTT. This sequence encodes CASRELLARTGELFF.

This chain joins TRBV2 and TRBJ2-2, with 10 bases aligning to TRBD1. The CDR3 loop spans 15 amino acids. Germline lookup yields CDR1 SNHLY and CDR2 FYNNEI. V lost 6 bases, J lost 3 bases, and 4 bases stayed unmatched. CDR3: CASSTGQGHTGELFF. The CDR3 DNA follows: TGTGCCAGCAGCACGGGACAGGGGCACACCGGGGAGCTGTTTTTT.